The T cell receptor (beta chain) under discussion was sequenced for a study of blood T cell repertoires in COVID-19. Study information: The United States, Italy and Spain were the sources of the acute and convalescent COVID-19 samples. T cells, B-cell-depleted T cells, or PBMCs provided the cDNA or gDNA that served as material.

Methods used by the authors: For nucleated cells, counts were estimated from reference gene primer amplification. Sequenced by immunoSEQ multiplex PCR; TCRdb stores in-frame clones only, minus some. The DNA gave D and trimming, while V, J and clone size come from that table. The repertoire holds about 180,000 clones, with approximately 79% as singletons. The receptor comes from a woman in her 70s with acute or convalescent COVID-19. Sample: peripheral blood.

The CDR3 DNA is TGTGCCAGCTCACCACAGAGGAACACTGAAGCTTTCTTT. It is translated as CASSPQRNTEAFF. This chain links TRBV18 with TRBJ1-1; D gene unclear. Germline V CDR1 and CDR2: KGHSH, LQKENI. Trimming removed 1 base at V and 1 base at J, with 4 bases between. The CDR3 is made up of 13 amino acids.